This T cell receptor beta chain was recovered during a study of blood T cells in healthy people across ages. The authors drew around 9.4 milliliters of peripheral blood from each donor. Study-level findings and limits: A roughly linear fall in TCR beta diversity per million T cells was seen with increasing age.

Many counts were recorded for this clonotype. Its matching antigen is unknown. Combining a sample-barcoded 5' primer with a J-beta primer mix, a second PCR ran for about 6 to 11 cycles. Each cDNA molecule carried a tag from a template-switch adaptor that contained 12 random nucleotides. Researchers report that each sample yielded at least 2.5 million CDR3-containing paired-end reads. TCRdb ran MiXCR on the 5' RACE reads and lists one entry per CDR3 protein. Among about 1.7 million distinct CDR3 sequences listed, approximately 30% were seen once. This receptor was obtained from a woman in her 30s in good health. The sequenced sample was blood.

This CDR3 reads CASAENYEQYF. The CDR3 DNA sequence: TGTGCCAGCGCCGAGAACTACGAGCAGTACTTC. This chain uses TRBV7-9 with TRBJ2-7; D is uncertain. The V and J ends lost 8 bases and 3 bases respectively, with 8 bases between them. The CDR3 runs 11 residues. CDR1 is SEHNR and CDR2 is FQNEAQ in the germline V gene (reference sequence).